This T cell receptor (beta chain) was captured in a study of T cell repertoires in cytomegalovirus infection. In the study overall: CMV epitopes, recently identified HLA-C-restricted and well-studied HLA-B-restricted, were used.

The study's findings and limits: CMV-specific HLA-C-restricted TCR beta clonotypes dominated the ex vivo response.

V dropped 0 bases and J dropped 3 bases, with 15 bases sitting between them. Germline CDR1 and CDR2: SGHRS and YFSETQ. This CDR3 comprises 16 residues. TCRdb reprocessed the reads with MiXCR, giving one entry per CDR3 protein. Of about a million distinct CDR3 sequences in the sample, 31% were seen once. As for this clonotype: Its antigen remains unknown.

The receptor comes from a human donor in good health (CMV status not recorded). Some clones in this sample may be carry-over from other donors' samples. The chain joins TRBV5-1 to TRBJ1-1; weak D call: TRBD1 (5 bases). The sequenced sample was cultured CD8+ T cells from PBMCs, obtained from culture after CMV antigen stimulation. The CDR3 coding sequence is TGCGCCAGCAGCTTGGGTCTGGGGTCGGGGGACACTGAAGCTTTCTTT. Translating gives CASSLGLGSGDTEAFF.